The clone carrying this TCR beta chain was observed a single time. Its specificity is not known. This sample was included in a study of Ad26.COV2.S vaccination and SARS-CoV-2 variants. Study overall: The authors gave Ad26.COV2.S intramuscularly, either once or twice 56 days apart.

Profiling relied on immunoSEQ multiplex PCR, and the TCRdb table lists in-frame clones only, not all of them. The repertoire consists of 410,000 or so clones, with around nine tenths occurring once and the leading ten covering 9% to 15%. Per the germline V gene, CDR1 is MGHDK and CDR2 is SYGVNS. After removal of 1 base from V and 8 bases from J, the junction contained 7 bases not matched to a gene. The CDR3 covers 14 residues. Stated treatment: roughly 20 received Ad26.COV2.S at low or high dose, single or two shots; roughly five received placebo; per-sample allocation not given. The study sampled participants on day 63 after the first vaccine or placebo injection. Vaccine was an Ad26 vector expressing Wuhan-strain SARS-CoV-2 spike. Study outcomes and limitations: Those who received vaccine or placebo ended up with similar non-spike TCR breadth.

Sequenced material: peripheral blood, taken in a trial of Ad26.COV2.S vaccine versus placebo. The receptor comes from a person between 18 and 59 years old who received the Ad26.COV2.S COVID-19 vaccine or a placebo. The gene calls are TRBV25-1 and TRBJ1-2; 7 bases align to TRBD1. The CDR3 spells CASSEWNRGDGYTF. In DNA, the CDR3 is TGTGCCAGCAGTGAATGGAACAGGGGCGACGGCTACACCTTC.